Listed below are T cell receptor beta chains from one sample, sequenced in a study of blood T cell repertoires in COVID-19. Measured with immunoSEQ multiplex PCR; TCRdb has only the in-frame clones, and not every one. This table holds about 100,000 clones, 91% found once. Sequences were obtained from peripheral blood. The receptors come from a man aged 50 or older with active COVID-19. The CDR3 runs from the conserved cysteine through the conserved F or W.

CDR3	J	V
CASSYSSGQTYNEQFF	TRBJ2-1	TRBV6-6
CASSISGTISGNTIYF	TRBJ1-3	TRBV19
CASSASALFLAGGTDTQYF	TRBJ2-3	TRBV9
CAWSVLRIAGRTQYF	TRBJ2-5	TRBV30
CASSLDRGNGYTF	TRBJ1-2	TRBV6-6
CSVASGQGANNEQFF	TRBJ2-1	TRBV29-1
CASSLGLAGGPGELFF	TRBJ2-2	TRBV7-2
CASSVDGGAKEQFF	TRBJ2-1	TRBV7-9
CASSQGAQGSGELFF	TRBJ2-2	TRBV3-1/TRBV3-2
CATSKERGTSYEQYF	TRBJ2-7	TRBV15
CASSRRQASYQPQHF	TRBJ1-5	TRBV6-2/TRBV6-3
CASSDRVTGVGQPQHF	TRBJ1-5	TRBV6-2/TRBV6-3
CASSRGHKNTEAFF	TRBJ1-1	TRBV23-1
CASSSRQGANTGELFF	TRBJ2-2	TRBV7-2
CASSRTGGSGTEAFF	TRBJ1-1	TRBV5-4
CASMEVANTEAFF	TRBJ1-1	TRBV6-5
CATQFYPGELFF	TRBJ2-2	TRBV12-3/TRBV12-4
CASSHGQGNNSPLHF	TRBJ1-6	TRBV14
CASGSGGNPTGGSYGYTF	TRBJ1-2	TRBV28
CASSPTGGPNYGYTF	TRBJ1-2	TRBV6-5
CASSVVSSSGTDTQYF	TRBJ2-3	TRBV9
CASSQIELRGSNSPLHF	TRBJ1-6	TRBV13
CASSDETSGSHAYNEQFF	TRBJ2-1	TRBV11-2
CASTEFGGRTDTQYF	TRBJ2-3	TRBV6-5
CASSPVRGEKLFF	TRBJ1-4	TRBV7-8
CASSLSASGGAGYEQYF	TRBJ2-7	TRBV28
CASSQASGTSGTSTQYF	TRBJ2-3	TRBV4-2
CASSLQGKQYF	TRBJ2-7	TRBV12-3/TRBV12-4
CASSEWRGTNYGYTF	TRBJ1-2	TRBV6-1
CASSRITGGDEQFF	TRBJ2-1	TRBV4-1
CASSPPGLAGGSDTQYF	TRBJ2-3	TRBV9
CASSLYWGGANTEAFF	TRBJ1-1	TRBV7-8
CASSRLGQGLGDTQYF	TRBJ2-3	TRBV7-6
CASSQAGSFTDTQYF	TRBJ2-3	TRBV3-1/TRBV3-2
CSVLGGPGELFF	TRBJ2-2	TRBV29-1
CASSLPSGANVLTF	TRBJ2-6	TRBV6-5
CASSESWTRNEQFF	TRBJ2-1	TRBV10-1
CASAGGRGSSYEQYF	TRBJ2-7	TRBV3-1/TRBV3-2
CASSTLTGNKQYF	TRBJ2-7	TRBV11-3